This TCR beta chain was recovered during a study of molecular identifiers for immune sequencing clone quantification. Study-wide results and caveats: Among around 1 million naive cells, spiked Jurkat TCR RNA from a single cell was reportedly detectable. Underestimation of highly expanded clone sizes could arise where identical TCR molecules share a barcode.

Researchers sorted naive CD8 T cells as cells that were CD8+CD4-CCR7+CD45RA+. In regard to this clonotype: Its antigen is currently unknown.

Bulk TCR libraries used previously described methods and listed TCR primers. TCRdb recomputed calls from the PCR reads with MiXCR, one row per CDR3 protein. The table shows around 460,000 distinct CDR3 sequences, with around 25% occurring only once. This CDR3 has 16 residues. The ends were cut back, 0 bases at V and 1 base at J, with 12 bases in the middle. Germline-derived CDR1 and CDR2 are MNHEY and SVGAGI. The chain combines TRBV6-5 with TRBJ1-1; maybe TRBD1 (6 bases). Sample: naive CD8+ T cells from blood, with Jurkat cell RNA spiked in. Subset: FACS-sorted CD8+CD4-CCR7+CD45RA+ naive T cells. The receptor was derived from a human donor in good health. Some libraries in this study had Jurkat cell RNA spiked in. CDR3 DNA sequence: TGTGCCAGCAGTTACTCGTTGGGGGCTTGGAACACTGAAGCTTTCTTT. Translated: CASSYSLGAWNTEAFF.